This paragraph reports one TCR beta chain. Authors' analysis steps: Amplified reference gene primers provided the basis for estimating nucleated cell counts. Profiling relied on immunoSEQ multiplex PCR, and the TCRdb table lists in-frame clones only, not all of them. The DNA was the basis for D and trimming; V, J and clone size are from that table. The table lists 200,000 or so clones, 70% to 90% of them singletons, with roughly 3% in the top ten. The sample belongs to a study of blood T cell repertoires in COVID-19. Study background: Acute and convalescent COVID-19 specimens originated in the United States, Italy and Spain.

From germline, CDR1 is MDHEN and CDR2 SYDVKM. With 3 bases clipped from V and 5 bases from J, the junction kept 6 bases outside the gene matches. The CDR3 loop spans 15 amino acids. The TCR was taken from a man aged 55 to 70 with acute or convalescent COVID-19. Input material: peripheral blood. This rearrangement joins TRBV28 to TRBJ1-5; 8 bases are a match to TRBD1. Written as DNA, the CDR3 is TGTGCCAGCAGTTTCGCTACGACAGGGGATCAGCCCCAGCATTTT. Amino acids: CASSFATTGDQPQHF.